Shown below are 2 T cell receptor beta chains from a single sample sequenced in a study of cytotoxic CD8 clonotypes in ibrutinib-treated CLL. Produced via immunoSEQ multiplex PCR; TCRdb's table is partial and in-frame only. This repertoire shows about 50,000 clones, 57% found once; its top ten account for under 35%. The sequences come from PBMCs, collected after 24 months of ibrutinib treatment. The receptors originated from a human donor with chronic lymphocytic leukemia.

The rearrangement joins TRBV19 to TRBJ2-5, with TRBD2 as a possible D gene (5 bases). Germline V gene sequence: CDR1 LNHDA, CDR2 SQIVND (reference sequence). V was clipped by 6 bases and J by 1 base, with 9 bases between them. The CDR3 loop spans 13 amino acids. The chain's CDR3 is CASRSAGQETQYF. CDR3 sequence (DNA): TGTGCCAGTAGGTCGGCGGGCCAAGAGACCCAGTACTTC.

The table lists this clone with a few counts. V is TRBV2 and J is TRBJ1-2; D not resolved. Germline values: CDR1 SNHLY, CDR2 FYNNEI. Trimming removed 4 bases at V and 8 bases at J, with 14 bases between. The CDR3 loop spans 13 amino acids. The CDR3 sequence: CASSVTGLGGYTF. CDR3 nucleotides: TGTGCCAGCAGTGTAACCGGGCTTGGCGGCTACACCTTC.